The subject of this entry is one TCR beta chain. Its antigen is not known. The protocol was immunoSEQ multiplex PCR, while the TCRdb copy is restricted to in-frame clones and leaves out a portion. The sample consists of 2 million to 2.5 million clones, 80% to 95% of them appearing once. The entry originates in a study of shared clonotypes between healthy human individuals. Whole-study results and caveats: In the sorted subsets, rarefaction showed sequencing was incomplete despite large depth. The study generally estimated greater richness for naive than memory subsets. Clonotype sharing among donors was expected to depend on sequencing depth.

The CDR3 has 10 amino acids. Germline CDR1 reads MDHEN; CDR2 reads SYDVKM. V was clipped by 6 bases and J by 7 bases, with 7 bases between them. The chain combines TRBV28 with TRBJ2-7; TRBD1 might be the D (6 bases). The sequencing sample was made of naive CD4+ T cells from PBMCs. Stated subset: CD45RA+ positively selected. This TCR came from a man younger than 35 in good health. Some clones in this sample may be carry-over from other donors' samples. The CDR3 region is CASRRGEQYF. In nucleotides, the CDR3 is TGTGCCAGCAGAAGGGGGGAGCAGTACTTC.